Shown below are 5 T cell receptor beta chains from a single sample sequenced in a study of blood T cell repertoires in COVID-19. Sequenced by immunoSEQ multiplex PCR; TCRdb stores in-frame clones only, minus some. Of roughly 360,000 clones listed, 81% were seen once; the top ten hold more than 0.85%. Sequenced: peripheral blood. All receptors come from a human donor with acute or convalescent COVID-19. The donor label of this sample is uncertain.

The table lists this clone with a count of one. The chain is built from TRBV6-5 and TRBJ1-5, with 7 bases matching TRBD1. This CDR3 spans 14 amino acids. V was clipped by 6 bases and J by 7 bases; unmatched bases: 9. The germline gives CDR1 MNHEY, CDR2 SVGAGI. The CDR3 region is CASRDRQVSQPQHF. CDR3 coding DNA: TGTGCCAGCAGGGACAGGCAGGTCAGCCAGCCCCAGCATTTT.

The chain links TRBV18 to TRBJ1-5; D gene ambiguous. The ends were cut back, 2 bases at V and 6 bases at J, with 11 bases in the middle. Per germline, CDR1 KGHSH and CDR2 LQKENI. The CDR3 loop spans 14 amino acids. CDR3: CASSPGPTGQPQHF. The DNA for the CDR3 is TGTGCCAGCTCACCAGGTCCGACGGGTCAGCCCCAGCATTTT.

The rearrangement uses TRBV14 and TRBJ2-7; D not resolved. Germline V gene lookup returns CDR1 SGHDN and CDR2 FVKESK. The V and J ends lost 4 bases and 0 bases respectively, with 7 bases between them. This CDR3 contains 13 residues. CDR3 protein: CASSPPSSYEQYF. The CDR3 bases are TGTGCCAGCAGCCCGCCCAGCTCCTACGAGCAGTACTTC.

The V gene is TRBV4-1, the J gene TRBJ2-1; 13 bases fit TRBD2. This CDR3 has 16 residues. V was clipped by 3 bases and J by 7 bases; unmatched bases: 6. Germline V gives CDR1 MGHRA, CDR2 YSYEKL. The CDR3 DNA is TGCGCCAGCAGCCAGCGACTAGCGGGGGGATATAATGAGCAGTTCTTC. Protein sequence: CASSQRLAGGYNEQFF.

This chain links TRBV19 with TRBJ1-2; D gene uncertain. Trimming shortened V by 2 bases and J by 8 bases, and 15 bases separated the two germline ends. The CDR3 loop spans 14 amino acids. The germline gives CDR1 LNHDA, CDR2 SQIVND (reference sequence). The CDR3 coding sequence is TGTGCCAGTAGTATAAATAGAGGCGGAAAAGGCTACACCTTC. This translates into CASSINRGGKGYTF.